Following are 11 T cell receptor beta chains from one sample sequenced in a study of cytomegalovirus exposure and HLA in healthy donors. The study ran its PCR with 60 Vbeta and 13 Jbeta primers. Measured with immunoSEQ multiplex PCR; TCRdb has only the in-frame clones, and not every one. This sample has about 37,000 clones, with 70% to 75% found just once. Sequences were obtained from PBMCs. The receptors were gathered from a man under 40 in good health and CMV-seronegative.

The chain links TRBV23-1 to TRBJ2-4; 7 bases agree with TRBD2. TRBV23-1 is noted as an ORF with a role that remains uncertain. The CDR3 contains 23 residues. Trimming removed 0 bases from V and 3 bases from J; junction bases left unmatched: 26. CDR3 loop: CASSQSGWEGMVVQRLFKNIQYF. Written as DNA, the CDR3 is TGCGCCAGCAGTCAATCGGGGTGGGAGGGCATGGTGGTCCAGCGTCTCTTCAAAAACATTCAGTACTTC.

This clone has a handful of counts. The chain joins TRBV6-1 to TRBJ1-2; 8 bases agree with TRBD1. The germline CDR1 and CDR2 sequences are MNHNS and SASEGT. The CDR3 runs to 15 residues. V lost 0 bases and J lost 5; bases outside the gene matches: 5. CDR3 sequence (DNA): TGTGCCAGCAGTGAAGCCCTTGGGACAGGATATGGCTACACCTTC. This gives the protein CASSEALGTGYGYTF.

This clone was detected a few times. The chain is built from TRBV27 and TRBJ2-5; D remains unclear. V was shortened by 2 bases and J by 4 bases, with 8 bases between the two germline ends. CDR3 size: 13 residues. Germline-derived CDR1 and CDR2 are MNHEY and SMNVEV (reference sequence). The CDR3 DNA is TGTGCCAGCAGTTTAACCAGGCCAGAGACCCAGTACTTC. It encodes CASSLTRPETQYF.

This chain uses TRBV6-1 with TRBJ2-7; 8 nucleotides agree with TRBD1. Germline CDR1 is MNHNS and CDR2 is SASEGT. The CDR3 consists of 15 residues. The junction had 10 bases not matched to a gene; V was cut back by 6 bases and J by 3 bases. The CDR3 loop is CASRQGQGEFYEQYF. In DNA, the CDR3 is TGTGCCAGCAGACAAGGACAGGGTGAGTTCTACGAGCAGTACTTC.

The gene calls are TRBV6-5 and TRBJ2-1; tentatively, D is TRBD2 (5 bases). The germline gives CDR1 MNHEY, CDR2 SVGAGI. The CDR3 runs 16 residues. Trimming shortened V by 0 bases and J by 7 bases, and 16 bases separated the two germline ends. The CDR3 nucleotides are TGTGCCAGCAGTTACTCCCGCGGCCCGGGGAAAAATGAGCAGTTCTTC. It yields the protein CASSYSRGPGKNEQFF.

The chain carries TRBV5-6 and TRBJ2-2, with 11 bases fitting TRBD1. The CDR3 runs 16 residues. The V segment lost 3 bases and the J segment 2 bases; nucleotides outside the gene matches: 3. From germline, CDR1 is SGHDT and CDR2 YYEEEE. This CDR3 reads CASSWGQGVNTGELFF. CDR3 bases: TGTGCCAGCAGCTGGGGACAGGGGGTAAACACCGGGGAGCTGTTTTTT.

Only a few counts were recorded for this clone. The rearrangement links TRBV5-4 to TRBJ1-2; perhaps TRBD1 as D (5 bases). The germline V gene has CDR1 SGHNT and CDR2 YYREEE (reference sequence). V lost 1 base to trimming and J lost 8 bases, with 21 bases between them. This CDR3 contains 16 residues. CDR3 DNA: TGTGCCAGCAGCTTGTGGGGGGGAGGCGCCTCGGCCGGCTACACCTTC. It specifies CASSLWGGGASAGYTF.

In DNA, the CDR3 is TGTGCCAGGGACAGGGGAACGAACACTGAAGCTTTCTTT. It codes for CARDRGTNTEAFF. V gene TRBV2 combines with J gene TRBJ1-1, with 9 bases fitting TRBD1. The V gene's germline CDR1 is SNHLY and CDR2 FYNNEI. CDR3 length: 13 residues. Trimming at V came to 9 bases and at J to 1 base, leaving 3 bases not matched to a gene.

The gene calls are TRBV10-3 and TRBJ2-3; D gene uncertain. The CDR3 spans 11 residues. Germline CDR1 reads ENHRY; CDR2 reads SYGVKD. Trimming cost V 3 bases and J 11 bases, with 9 bases left between them. The CDR3: CAISDGPGQYF. The CDR3 nucleotides read TGTGCCATCAGTGACGGCCCGGGGCAGTATTTT.

The chain uses TRBV7-9 and TRBJ2-5, with D possibly matching TRBD2 (5 bases). The V and J ends lost 2 bases and 5 bases respectively, with 9 bases between them. The CDR3 is 13 residues long. Germline V gene data show CDR1 as SEHNR and CDR2 as FQNEAQ (reference sequence). The CDR3 DNA is TGTGCCAGCAGCTTAAGGACTTTCGAGACCCAGTACTTC. Protein sequence: CASSLRTFETQYF.

The rearrangement links TRBV9 to TRBJ2-2; TRBD2 matches 8 bases. V dropped 3 bases and J dropped 2; count of bases not matched to a gene: 9. This CDR3 comprises 17 residues. The V gene's germline CDR1 is SGDLS and CDR2 YYNGEE. The chain's CDR3 is CASSDQKLAANTGELFF. The CDR3 DNA follows: TGTGCCAGCAGCGACCAAAAACTAGCGGCTAACACCGGGGAGCTGTTTTTT.